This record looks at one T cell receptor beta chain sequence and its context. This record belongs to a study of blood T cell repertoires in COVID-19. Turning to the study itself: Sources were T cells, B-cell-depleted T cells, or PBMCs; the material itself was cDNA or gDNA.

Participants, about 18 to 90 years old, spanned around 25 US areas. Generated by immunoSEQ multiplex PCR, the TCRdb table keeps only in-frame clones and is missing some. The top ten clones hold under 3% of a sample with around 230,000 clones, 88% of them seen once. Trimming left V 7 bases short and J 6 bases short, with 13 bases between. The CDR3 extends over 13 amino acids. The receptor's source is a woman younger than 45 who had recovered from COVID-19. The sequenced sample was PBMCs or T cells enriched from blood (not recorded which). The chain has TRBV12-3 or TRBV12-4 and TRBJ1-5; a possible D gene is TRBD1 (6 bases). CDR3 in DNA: TGTGCCAGCACCAAGGGGGTGAGTCAGCCCCAGCATTTT. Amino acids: CASTKGVSQPQHF.